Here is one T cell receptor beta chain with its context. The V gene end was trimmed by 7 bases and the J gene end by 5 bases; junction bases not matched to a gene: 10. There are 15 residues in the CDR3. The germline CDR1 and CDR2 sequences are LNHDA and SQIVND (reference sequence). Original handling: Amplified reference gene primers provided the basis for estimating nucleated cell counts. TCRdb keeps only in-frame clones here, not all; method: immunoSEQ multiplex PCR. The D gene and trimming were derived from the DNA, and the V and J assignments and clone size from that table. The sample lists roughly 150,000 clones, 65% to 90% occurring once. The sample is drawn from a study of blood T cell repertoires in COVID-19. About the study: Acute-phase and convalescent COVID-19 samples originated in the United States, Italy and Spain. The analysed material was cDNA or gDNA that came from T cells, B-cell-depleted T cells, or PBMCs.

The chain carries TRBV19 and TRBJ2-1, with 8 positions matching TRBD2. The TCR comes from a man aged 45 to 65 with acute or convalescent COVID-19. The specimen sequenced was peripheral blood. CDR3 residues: CASKTGAGVNNEQFF. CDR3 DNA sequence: TGTGCCAGTAAAACAGGAGCGGGGGTCAACAATGAGCAGTTCTTC. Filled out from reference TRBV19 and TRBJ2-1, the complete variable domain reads DGGITQSPKYLFRKEGQNVTLSCEQNLNHDAMYWYRQDPGQGLRLIYYSQIVNDFQKGDIAEGYSVSREKKESFPLTVTSAQKNPTAFYLCASKTGAGVNNEQFFGPGTRLTVL.